A selection of T cell receptor beta chains follows, all from one sample in a study of technical replicates of blood from several donors. Data came from immunoSEQ multiplex PCR; TCRdb stores just in-frame clones and leaves some out. The table records 8,500 to 13,000 clones, roughly 94% of them present only once. Sequenced material: PBMCs. The origin of the receptors is a human donor in good health. Both conserved end residues are part of each CDR3. The D gene is left open where the match is weak. Some rows have no size entry. The others give once, few or many, or a class for an expanded clone.

size	J	D	V	CDR3	DNA
.	TRBJ2-1	TRBD2	TRBV5-1	CASSPPPAGAANEQFF	TGCGCCAGCAGCCCCCCCCCTGCGGGAGCGGCCAATGAGCAGTTCTTC
.	TRBJ1-1	.	TRBV19	CASSIDPEGTEAFF	TGTGCCAGTAGTATAGACCCCGAGGGCACTGAAGCTTTCTTT
.	TRBJ2-1	TRBD2	TRBV19	CASRSGSYNEQFF	TGTGCCAGTAGAAGCGGGAGCTACAATGAGCAGTTCTTC
.	TRBJ1-1	.	TRBV9	CASSPRLVDTEAFF	TGTGCCAGCAGCCCGCGGTTGGTTGACACTGAAGCTTTCTTT
.	TRBJ1-4	TRBD1	TRBV14	CASSRWDRGDEKLFF	TGTGCCAGCAGCCGATGGGACAGGGGAGATGAAAAACTGTTTTTT
.	TRBJ2-7	.	TRBV10-3	CAISPRDTYEQYF	TGTGCCATCAGTCCGCGGGATACCTACGAGCAGTACTTC
.	TRBJ2-3	.	TRBV6-1	CASSEGQDTQYF	TGTGCCAGCAGTGAGGGACAAGATACGCAGTATTTT
.	TRBJ2-7	TRBD1	TRBV19	CASREQGQGPYEQYF	TGTGCCAGTAGGGAGCAGGGACAGGGTCCCTACGAGCAGTACTTC
.	TRBJ2-1	TRBD2	TRBV5-6	CASSLERGGYNEQFF	TGTGCCAGCAGCTTGGAGCGGGGGGGCTACAATGAGCAGTTCTTC
few	TRBJ2-7	TRBD1	TRBV2	CASSTGQGSSEQYF	TGTGCCAGCAGTACGGGACAGGGGTCCTCCGAGCAGTACTTC
.	TRBJ2-3	TRBD2	TRBV5-1	CASSFLAGGASTDTQYF	TGCGCCAGCAGCTTCCTAGCGGGAGGGGCTAGCACAGATACGCAGTATTTT
.	TRBJ2-3	TRBD2	TRBV2	CASSAGTSGRAGTDTQYF	TGTGCCAGCAGTGCTGGTACTAGCGGGAGGGCGGGCACAGATACGCAGTATTTT
few	TRBJ2-7	.	TRBV6-5	CASSLQGYEQYF	TGTGCCAGCAGTCTTCAGGGCTACGAGCAGTACTTC
.	TRBJ1-1	TRBD1	TRBV7-9	CASGGQGSAEAFF	TGTGCCTCCGGGGGACAGGGGAGCGCTGAAGCTTTCTTT
.	TRBJ1-1	TRBD1	TRBV28	CASMTGGRLNTEAFF	TGTGCCAGCATGACAGGGGGCCGCCTGAACACTGAAGCTTTCTTT
.	TRBJ2-5	TRBD2	TRBV7-8	CASMRRTSGRAGETQYF	TGTGCCAGCATGAGGCGGACTAGCGGGAGGGCTGGAGAGACCCAGTACTTC
.	TRBJ2-2	.	TRBV7-9	CASSLAYRQDSLGPGELFF	TGTGCCAGCAGCTTAGCCTACAGACAAGACTCTCTGGGGCCCGGGGAGCTGTTTTTT
once	TRBJ2-7	TRBD1	TRBV6-5	CASRATGGVQYF	TGTGCCAGCAGAGCGACAGGGGGCGTGCAGTACTTC
.	TRBJ2-5	.	TRBV7-9	CASTLQETQYF	TGTGCCAGCACCCTACAAGAGACCCAGTACTTC
.	TRBJ1-1	.	TRBV6-1	CASSREEHTEAFF	TGTGCCAGCAGTCGAGAAGAGCACACTGAAGCTTTCTTT
.	TRBJ2-7	TRBD1	TRBV4-2	CASSQDRGQGADF	TGTGCCAGCAGCCAAGATCGGGGACAGGGGGCGGACTTC
.	TRBJ1-4	.	TRBV30	CAWSSGNNEKLFF	TGTGCCTGGAGTTCAGGGAATAATGAAAAACTGTTTTTT
.	TRBJ1-1	.	TRBV7-2	CASSLAGGLDTEAFF	TGTGCCAGCAGCTTAGCTGGGGGGTTGGACACTGAAGCTTTCTTT
.	TRBJ2-3	.	TRBV6-5	CASSSGTDTQYF	TGTGCCAGTTCGTCGGGCACAGATACGCAGTATTTT
.	TRBJ2-3	TRBD2	TRBV5-1	CASSLEGREGTDTQYF	TGCGCCAGCAGCTTGGAGGGGCGGGAGGGCACAGATACGCAGTATTTT
.	TRBJ2-5	.	TRBV5-1	CASSSAGTGEQETQYF	TGCGCCAGCAGCTCCGCCGGGACGGGGGAACAAGAGACCCAGTACTTC
.	TRBJ2-7	TRBD1	TRBV4-1	CASSQDRRQGAYEQYF	TGCGCCAGCAGCCAAGATCGGCGTCAGGGGGCCTACGAGCAGTACTTC
once	TRBJ2-4	TRBD1	TRBV5-1	CASSGTGTGAKNIQYF	TGCGCCAGCTCCGGGACAGGGACTGGGGCCAAAAACATTCAGTACTTC
.	TRBJ2-3	.	TRBV5-1	CASSLGTLAADTQYF	TGCGCCAGCAGCTTGGGGACACTCGCCGCAGATACGCAGTATTTT
.	TRBJ2-7	.	TRBV7-9	CASSLGSGQNLREQYF	TGTGCCAGCAGCTTAGGGTCGGGACAAAATCTCCGCGAGCAGTACTTC
.	TRBJ2-7	.	TRBV7-2	CASSLGVTYEQYF	TGTGCCAGCAGCCTCGGGGTAACCTACGAGCAGTACTTC
.	TRBJ2-2	TRBD2	TRBV9	CASSGPGLAGGELFF	TGTGCCAGCAGCGGACCGGGACTAGCGGGGGGGGAGCTGTTTTTT
once	TRBJ2-2	TRBD2	TRBV11-2	CASSLGLAENTGELFF	TGTGCCAGCAGCTTGGGACTAGCGGAGAACACCGGGGAGCTGTTTTTT
once	TRBJ2-5	TRBD2	TRBV5-1	CASSIGTSGSQTQYF	TGCGCCAGCAGCATCGGGACTAGCGGGAGTCAGACCCAGTACTTC
.	TRBJ2-7	TRBD2	TRBV12-5	CASGSAGVAHEQYF	TGTGCTAGTGGTTCAGCGGGAGTTGCCCACGAGCAGTACTTC
few	TRBJ2-1	TRBD2	TRBV18	CASLPNSGGTNEQFF	TGTGCCAGCTTACCTAATAGCGGGGGCACAAATGAGCAGTTCTTC
.	TRBJ2-5	.	TRBV4-1	CASSQETRGETQYF	TGCGCCAGCAGCCAAGAAACTAGAGGGGAGACCCAGTACTTC
.	TRBJ2-3	TRBD2	TRBV7-9	CASRREGPTDTQYF	TGTGCCAGCAGGAGGGAGGGCCCAACAGATACGCAGTATTTT
once	TRBJ2-3	TRBD2	TRBV4-1	CASSQDHLSSGSIDTDTQYF	TGCGCCAGCAGCCAAGATCACTTATCTAGCGGGAGTATTGACACAGATACGCAGTATTTT
.	TRBJ2-3	.	TRBV5-5	CASSLVLAYEDTQYF	TGTGCCAGCAGCTTGGTACTAGCCTATGAAGATACGCAGTATTTT
.	TRBJ2-1	TRBD2	TRBV4-1	CASSTQLAGEGNEQFF	TGCGCCAGCAGCACGCAACTAGCGGGAGAGGGTAATGAGCAGTTCTTC
.	TRBJ2-3	TRBD2	TRBV7-9	CASSFPSGSSTDTQYF	TGTGCCAGCAGCTTCCCTAGCGGCTCTAGCACAGATACGCAGTATTTT
.	TRBJ1-1	TRBD1	TRBV5-1	CASSPRTGLDTEAFF	TGCGCCAGCAGCCCCCGGACAGGGCTGGACACTGAAGCTTTCTTT
.	TRBJ1-1	.	TRBV27	CASSFGANTEAFF	TGTGCCAGCAGTTTTGGGGCTAACACTGAAGCTTTCTTT
.	TRBJ2-3	.	TRBV7-9	CASRPSGADTQYF	TGTGCCAGCAGGCCCTCTGGAGCAGATACGCAGTATTTT
.	TRBJ1-1	.	TRBV30	CAWSTFGGRVTAEAFF	TGTGCCTGGAGCACCTTCGGGGGTAGGGTTACAGCTGAAGCTTTCTTT
.	TRBJ2-7	.	TRBV20-1	CSARQRYEQYF	TGCAGTGCTAGACAGAGGTACGAGCAGTACTTC
.	TRBJ2-3	TRBD1	TRBV4-2	CASSQDQIGTADTQYF	TGTGCCAGCAGCCAAGACCAGATCGGGACAGCAGATACGCAGTATTTT
.	TRBJ2-7	.	TRBV6-5	CASSDRGFGEQYF	TGTGCCAGCAGCGATCGCGGGTTTGGGGAGCAGTACTTC
.	TRBJ1-1	.	TRBV18	CASSPLEAQNTEAFF	TGTGCCAGCTCACCACTCGAGGCCCAGAACACTGAAGCTTTCTTT
.	TRBJ2-1	.	TRBV9	CASSVTTGEYEQFF	TGTGCCAGCAGCGTTACGACAGGCGAATATGAGCAGTTCTTC